Reported below is one TCR beta chain. The antigen is not known. CDR1 is SGHDT and CDR2 is YYEEEE in the germline V gene. This CDR3 is built from 14 residues. These data come from a study of shared clonotypes between healthy human individuals. Study background: Every donor yielded three CD4 naive, three CD4 memory, two CD8 naive and one CD8 memory plate. Study-level points and caveats: Naive subsets tended to show greater estimated richness than memory subsets. In this cohort, only blood was sampled, and tissue repertoires likely differ. The study found lower generation probabilities in non-shared clonotypes than in those shared by all four donors.

The data were produced by immunoSEQ multiplex PCR, yet TCRdb's version contains in-frame clones alone and is incomplete. The sample shows a few hundred thousand clones, roughly 84% of them seen only once. The source material was memory CD8+ T cells sorted from blood. As for subset: CD45RO+ cells pooled with CCR7-negative TemRA cells. The TCR was taken from a man aged 18 to 35 in good health. The chain combines TRBV5-6 with TRBJ2-5; possible D gene TRBD2, 5 bases. The DNA end is a closer match to TRBJ2-7, so the J assignment may be wrong. CDR3 bases: TGTGCCAGCAGCTTGATTAGCGCTTACCACGAGCAGTACTTC. Residues: CASSLISAYHEQYF.